This T cell receptor (beta chain) was observed in a study of T cell repertoires in cytomegalovirus infection. On this clonotype: Its antigen is unknown.

Trimming removed 1 base from V and 0 bases from J, with 9 bases in between. The V gene's germline CDR1 is SEHNR and CDR2 FQNEAQ (reference sequence). The CDR3 has 15 amino acids. TCRdb passed the reads through MiXCR, listing each CDR3 protein once. Of approximately 1,000,000 distinct CDR3 sequences listed, roughly 30% were seen once; the top ten hold 11% to 15%. The sample consisted of cultured CD8+ T cells from PBMCs, taken from culture after CMV antigen stimulation. This chain joins TRBV7-9 and TRBJ1-1, with D tentatively TRBD1 (6 bases). The sequence derives from a human donor in good health (CMV status not recorded). Some clones in this sample may be carry-over from other donors' samples. The CDR3 bases are TGTGCCAGCAGCTTAGTGGACAGCGTGAACACTGAAGCTTTCTTT. As protein: CASSLVDSVNTEAFF.